These T cell receptor beta chains were read from a single sample in a study of human T cells and chemical hapten exposure. TCRdb re-called the RACE reads with MiXCR, one entry per CDR3 protein. The top ten clones hold roughly 1.5% of a sample with 65,000 to 95,000 distinct CDR3 sequences, 8.5% to 9.5% of them seen once. Sequencing was carried out using whole blood. The receptors were sampled from a female donor in good health. Some clones in this sample may be carry-over from other donors' samples. CDR3s include the opening cysteine and the closing phenylalanine or tryptophan.

v_gene: TRBV5-1
j_gene: TRBJ2-7
CDR3aa: CASSYSGTEHYEQYF

v_gene: TRBV7-2
j_gene: TRBJ2-7
CDR3aa: CASSAAYEQYF

v_gene: TRBV6-1
j_gene: TRBJ1-2
CDR3aa: CASRTGWNGYTF

v_gene: TRBV5-1
j_gene: TRBJ2-3
CDR3aa: CASTAGGPTDTQYF

v_gene: TRBV29-1
j_gene: TRBJ2-3
CDR3aa: CSVQDRERDTQYF

v_gene: TRBV18
j_gene: TRBJ1-1
CDR3aa: CASSEQRNTEAFF

v_gene: TRBV20-1
j_gene: TRBJ1-4
CDR3aa: CSAPRGGNEKLFF

v_gene: TRBV2
j_gene: TRBJ1-5
CDR3aa: CASSGQGDQPQHF

v_gene: TRBV4-2
j_gene: TRBJ2-5
CDR3aa: CASSPLGLQETQYF

v_gene: TRBV4-3
j_gene: TRBJ1-2
CDR3aa: CASSPRQGVLAGYTF

v_gene: TRBV5-6
j_gene: TRBJ2-3
CDR3aa: CASSLAGRGGTDTQYF

v_gene: TRBV18
j_gene: TRBJ1-5
CDR3aa: CASSSGGNQPQHF

v_gene: TRBV12-3/TRBV12-4
j_gene: TRBJ2-6
CDR3aa: CASSLGLAGASGANVLTF

v_gene: TRBV9
j_gene: TRBJ1-3
CDR3aa: CASSVEDSFSGNTIYF

v_gene: TRBV19
j_gene: TRBJ2-3
CDR3aa: CASSRAGGPGGTDTQYF

v_gene: TRBV7-7
j_gene: TRBJ2-2
CDR3aa: CASSSRTGSGELFF

v_gene: TRBV5-1
j_gene: TRBJ2-7
CDR3aa: CASSCEREDEQYF

v_gene: TRBV12-3/TRBV12-4
j_gene: TRBJ2-2
CDR3aa: CASTQGGGSALEAGELFF

v_gene: TRBV6-5
j_gene: TRBJ1-1
CDR3aa: CASSLRQQNTEAFF

v_gene: TRBV29-1
j_gene: TRBJ1-1
CDR3aa: CSVARQGRTEAFF